The TCR beta chain under discussion was sequenced for a study of cytomegalovirus exposure and HLA in healthy donors (dated by TCRdb to about 2017). Some background on the complete study: In an earlier analysis of fewer than 750 of the donors, 250 to 350 Gb of sequence data and 90 million to 120 million unique TCR beta sequences from about 179 million T cells were reported. Roughly 310 gigabases of sequencing data and tens of millions of unique TCR sequences were included in an early release covering about 620 HLA-typed donors. Of the roughly 400 genotyped donors, about 80% fell in the genetic ancestry cluster associated with self-reported Caucasian donors. The study aimed to test whether cataloging public T cell receptors could reveal signatures of past pathogen exposure. The T cell repertoires of under 750 subjects were profiled by immunosequencing and related to cytomegalovirus serostatus. In addition to the first cohort of roughly 670 subjects, a separate validation cohort of 120 different subjects was used. To predict cytomegalovirus infection status, the study brought together high-throughput TCR immunosequencing, statistical association of individual TCRs with disease status, and machine learning. A later analysis re-analyzed previously published TCR beta repertoires from roughly 600 donors and added high-resolution HLA genotyping to study TCR occurrence patterns. Rather than drawing on any new phenotypic data, the later analysis identified candidate immune exposures from TCR beta sequences and the way those sequences occurred across donors. An earlier analysis of approximately 500 of the donors applied high-throughput TCR beta sequencing to assess whether each TCR beta V gene segment acted as functional or pseudogenic. Donor age, sex, ethnicity and CMV serostatus were compiled alongside the repertoire data. In a later genetic analysis, genome-wide SNP genotypes for about three fifths of the roughly 670 donors were used, and that subset was treated as a discovery cohort. All discovery cohort repertoires had been generated using a single sequencing platform. HLA typing covered class I and class II loci at four-digit resolution. Typing coverage varied by locus: about 629-630 donors for A, B, C, DRB1 and DQB1; more than 500 for DQA1; around 570 for DPA1; roughly 450 for DPB1. A handful of DR-DQ haplotypes were handled as single units for association and clustering because linkage in the cohort was strong. Among a few hundred genotyped donors of the cohort, an average of 235,054 unique TCR beta nucleotide sequences were sequenced per donor, 15% to 20% of them non-productive. Results the study describes overall, beyond this receptor: Correlated functional status among segregating V segments might be attributable to linkage disequilibrium, but an unknown experimental factor could not be ruled out. Specific HLA alleles were associated with around 18,000 TCR beta sequences at a false discovery rate of 0.05 in a later analysis. The only immune exposure information available for the cohort was CMV serostatus. In vitro tests confirmed that a few of the cytomegalovirus-associated TCR beta chains recognize cytomegalovirus antigens. In a later analysis, several top co-occurrence clusters were reported to appear linked to parvovirus B19, influenza, CMV and Epstein-Barr virus. The presence/absence analyses assumed that sequencing depth was roughly uniform across donors, and that assumption may not be true. In an earlier analysis of more than 450 of the donors, most TCR beta V segments were observed in productive rearrangements about 90% or about 30% of the time, broadly matching IMGT annotations. About 17 rarely observed V segments, including chromosome 9 orphons, were excluded from the earlier analysis of about 600 of the donors because counts were too low. Assigning TCR associations to individual alleles was difficult when HLA alleles, especially DR and DQ, strongly co-occurred. Because the 87-base-pair reads could not distinguish some IMGT-functional V segments, including TRBV6-2 and TRBV6-3, those segments were excluded. A further reported finding was that TCR beta sequences accurately predicted the HLA-A and HLA-B alleles for most subjects in the first cohort. In the study, 150 to 200 TCR beta chains were listed as associated with cytomegalovirus. In this cohort, only TCR beta chains were sequenced, and detectable features were limited by the absence of alpha or paired-chain data. In a later analysis, most CMV-associated TCR beta chains were found to appear HLA-restricted, with HLA associations seemingly driven largely by CMV exposure. In a later analysis, HLA-associated TCR beta chains were found to be more clonally expanded and to have lower generation probabilities than equally common non-associated chains. It was suggested by the authors that the approach could potentially be generalized to other disease states and immunological phenotypes. A later analysis found that TCR association rates varied across HLA loci, with DRB1 alleles showing the most associated TCRs and HLA-C alleles the fewest. While some public TCRs were present in many individuals, most TCR sequences turned up only very rarely across donors. Because some donors lacked HLA typing at each locus, the association tests relied only on the typed subset. According to a later genetic analysis, donors in an Asian-associated ancestry cluster had fewer N-insertions in productive TCRs than the roughly 700-donor mean. A later genetic analysis associated a missense DCLRE1C variant with V-gene and J-gene trimming of TCR beta chains, and an independent cohort replicated the association. A cluster of highly shared sequence variants was judged likely to be a technical artifact of the sequencing pipeline. In both the original and validation cohorts, the classifier was reported to diagnose cytomegalovirus status with high specificity and sensitivity.

This clone was seen just once. It has no known antigen specificity. No much larger clone exists at a distance of one base, and base qualities are not known. The cohort was made up of roughly 670 healthy bone marrow donors. All cohort members were sampled while nominally healthy, although unrecorded immune exposures were likely present. The donor tested CMV seropositive and was one of the 289 seropositive cohort members. A peripheral blood sample was collected from each donor, and TCR beta sequencing was performed on peripheral blood mononuclear cells. Genomic DNA was extracted from the blood cell samples with the Qiagen DNeasy Blood Extraction Kit. Compared with germline, V lacks 4 bases and J lacks 7 bases; bases without a gene match: 7. CDR1 is given as SEHNR and CDR2 as FQNEAQ, both from the germline V gene (reference sequence). There are 14 amino acids in the CDR3, from cysteine to phenylalanine inclusive. The DNA shown is the 42-base CDR3, in frame from base 1.

Libraries were prepared through the immunoSEQ multiplex PCR assay. A mixture of 60 forward primers for TCR Vbeta segments and 13 reverse primers for TCR Jbeta segments was used in the multiplex PCR. The CDR3 region of rearranged TCR beta genes was amplified from genomic DNA with a multiplex PCR assay. The Illumina HiSeq System was used to sequence the amplified TCR beta libraries as 87-base-pair reads. Per the original workflow: Across the roughly 640 repertoires, a later analysis counted about 81 million unique TCR beta chains, some 11 million of which were shared by at least two donors. A nearest-neighbor algorithm error-corrected the raw reads and collapsed the reads into unique sequences, merging closely related sequences to remove PCR and sequencing errors. To assign V, D and J gene segments, CDR3 sequences were aligned to IMGT reference sequences. For a sequence to be retained, a match of at least six nucleotides to both a V gene segment and a J gene segment was required. Rearrangements were called productive when the CDR3 lacked stop codons and stayed in frame with V and J; all others were non-productive. CDR3 was defined according to IMGT convention as the region running from the second conserved V-encoded cysteine to the conserved J-encoded phenylalanine. The earlier analysis of approximately 500 of the donors excluded sequences that lacked an unambiguous match to a single V gene segment. In an earlier analysis of roughly 500 of the donors, V segments were called functional above 56.7% productive rearrangements and were called segregating when the between-donor standard deviation exceeded 5%. A statistical classification framework was built for diagnosing cytomegalovirus status from the catalog of TCR beta chain sequences. V and J gene assignment, in a later analysis, came from comparing TCR nucleotide sequences with IMGT/GENE-DB human TR gene sequences. The TCRdist pipeline was used in a later analysis to assign CDR3 sequences and most-parsimonious VDJ recombination scenarios. In a later analysis, each TCR beta chain was defined by its CDR3 amino acid sequence together with its V-gene family, and reads lacking a unique V-gene family were excluded. In a later analysis, fewer than 600 highly shared, low-generation-probability nucleotide sequences were removed to address suspected cross-contamination and a sequencing artifact. In a later analysis, a clonal expansion index was calculated for each public chain from normalized within-repertoire ranks of inferred template counts. In a later analysis, generation probabilities were computed using a VDJ recombination model fitted to out-of-frame rearrangements, and the results were checked against IGoR. In a later analysis, TCR-TCR, TCR-HLA and TCR-CMV co-occurrence was scored with hypergeometric tests, and a repertoire-size bias correction was applied to TCR pairs. In a later analysis, false discovery rates were estimated by permuting HLA or CMV assignments 20 times. In a later analysis, co-occurring TCRs were grouped with DBSCAN, and TCRdist sequence similarity was added when clustering was performed within HLA-allele-positive subsets. Repertoires with fewer than 30,000 or more than 120,000 public chains, plus five repertoires with anomalous nucleotide sharing, were excluded from co-occurrence clustering. TCRdb limited this immuneACCESS table to in-frame rearrangements with V and J called. A share of clones is missing; checked studies link under half to unresolved V genes, and the rest is unexplained. V and J calls and clone size follow that table, whereas D and trimming were derived from the DNA. The sample table records about 150,000 clones; 55% to 70% of these occur just once. The ten largest clones take up 2.5% to 3.5% of the sample.

This TCR came from a woman under 40 in good health and CMV-seropositive. Input material: PBMCs. The V and J genes are TRBV7-9 and TRBJ1-2; 9 junctional bases match TRBD1. The DNA reads TGTGCCAGCAGCTATCACAGGGGGCAGGGTGGCTACACCTTC. Its amino acids are CASSYHRGQGGYTF. The entire variable domain, with the stretches around the CDR3 drawn from the reference TRBV7-9 and TRBJ1-2 proteins, is DTGVSQNPRHKITKRGQNVTFRCDPISEHNRLYWYRQTLGQGPEFLTYFQNEAQLEKSRLLSDRFSAERPKGSFSTLEIQRTEQGDSAMYLCASSYHRGQGGYTFGSGTRLTVV.